A selection of T cell receptor beta chains follows, all from one sample in a study of OX40 agonist ivuxolimab in advanced cancers. Clones were sequenced by immunoSEQ multiplex PCR, and TCRdb holds only the in-frame ones, with some missing. The table lists 50,000 to 70,000 clones, more than 80% of them singletons. The specimen comprised CD4+ or CD8+ T cells sorted from blood, sampled in a trial of the OX40 agonist ivuxolimab. These receptors were taken from an adult with an advanced solid tumor such as melanoma, head and neck, liver or kidney cancer. The CDR3 runs from the conserved cysteine through the conserved F or W. Fields, in order: D gene, clone size, CDR3 length, J gene, V gene, CDR3 protein. The D gene is left open where the match is weak. Only some rows state a clone size, as once, few, many or a class for expanded clones.

D: .
size: once
length: 14
J: TRBJ2-1
V: TRBV19
CDR3: CASTHSSPYNEQFF

D: TRBD1
size: once
length: 15
J: TRBJ2-3
V: TRBV25-1
CDR3: CASSVRDRPIDTQYF

D: .
size: .
length: 13
J: TRBJ2-3
V: TRBV29-1
CDR3: CSVEDTHTDTQYF

D: TRBD2
size: .
length: 16
J: TRBJ2-7
V: TRBV27
CDR3: CASSSRSAGETYEQYF

D: .
size: .
length: 13
J: TRBJ2-1
V: TRBV9
CDR3: CASSPWGEDEQFF

D: .
size: once
length: 14
J: TRBJ1-4
V: TRBV13
CDR3: CASSFGGFNEKLFF

D: .
size: .
length: 15
J: TRBJ2-3
V: TRBV27
CDR3: CASSETGYRTDTQYF

D: .
size: .
length: 16
J: TRBJ2-2
V: TRBV2
CDR3: CASSEAHQQHTGELFF

D: .
size: .
length: 12
J: TRBJ2-7
V: TRBV16
CDR3: CATSSAGYEQYF

D: TRBD1
size: .
length: 14
J: TRBJ2-1
V: TRBV15
CDR3: CATSTGDTYNEQFF

D: .
size: .
length: 13
J: TRBJ1-1
V: TRBV6-5
CDR3: CASRDIENTEAFF

D: TRBD2
size: .
length: 14
J: TRBJ2-7
V: TRBV23-1
CDR3: CASSHQNGRARQYF

D: .
size: .
length: 10
J: TRBJ2-3
V: TRBV9
CDR3: CASGTDTQYF

D: .
size: .
length: 15
J: TRBJ1-1
V: TRBV6-5
CDR3: CASSYSATMNTEAFF

D: .
size: .
length: 14
J: TRBJ2-3
V: TRBV11-2
CDR3: CASSPEGRTDTQYF

D: .
size: .
length: 12
J: TRBJ2-7
V: TRBV14
CDR3: CASSQGGYEQYF

D: TRBD2
size: once
length: 14
J: TRBJ2-1
V: TRBV7-9
CDR3: CASTAGTSGAEQFF

D: TRBD1
size: .
length: 17
J: TRBJ2-7
V: TRBV7-8
CDR3: CASSLANPGTGFYEQYF

D: .
size: once
length: 14
J: TRBJ2-1
V: TRBV11-3
CDR3: CASSLVGPGNEQFF

D: TRBD2
size: .
length: 18
J: TRBJ2-1
V: TRBV6-1
CDR3: CASSEVFGSLAVVNEQFF

D: .
size: once
length: 13
J: TRBJ2-7
V: TRBV9
CDR3: CASSTGQSYEQYF

D: TRBD2
size: .
length: 13
J: TRBJ2-7
V: TRBV6-1
CDR3: CASSKTSFYEQYF

D: .
size: .
length: 19
J: TRBJ2-6
V: TRBV13
CDR3: CASSWRGGGSRSGANVLTF

D: .
size: .
length: 18
J: TRBJ1-4
V: TRBV27
CDR3: CASSLIIPSKATNEKLFF

D: .
size: .
length: 15
J: TRBJ2-5
V: TRBV6-1
CDR3: CASSEVDSSQETQYF

D: TRBD1
size: .
length: 14
J: TRBJ1-3
V: TRBV7-9
CDR3: CASSAVQGPNTIYF

D: .
size: .
length: 17
J: TRBJ2-1
V: TRBV7-8
CDR3: CASSAPKGSSSYNEQFF

D: .
size: .
length: 15
J: TRBJ1-2
V: TRBV6-6
CDR3: CASSYSNPQGYGYTF

D: TRBD2
size: .
length: 15
J: TRBJ2-1
V: TRBV4-1
CDR3: CASSQGGGNYNEQFF

D: .
size: .
length: 14
J: TRBJ1-2
V: TRBV7-9
CDR3: CASSSTDTAYGYTF

D: TRBD2
size: .
length: 13
J: TRBJ2-5
V: TRBV14
CDR3: CASSPGLAETQYF

D: .
size: .
length: 14
J: TRBJ2-7
V: TRBV30
CDR3: CAWSPGAPPYEQYF

D: TRBD1
size: .
length: 15
J: TRBJ2-7
V: TRBV5-1
CDR3: CASSATGTEAYEQYF